Each of the 14 T cell receptor beta chains below was sequenced from the same sample in a study of patients and donors after allogeneic stem cell transplantation. TCRdb ran MiXCR on the RT-PCR reads and lists one entry per CDR3 protein. The sample lists a few hundred thousand distinct CDR3 sequences; roughly 38% were seen once. Sequencing used blood, either unsorted or a sorted T cell fraction (not recorded which). The receptors stem from a human donor who was either an allogeneic HSCT recipient or a stem cell or donor lymphocyte infusion donor (not recorded which). It is not recorded whose cells these are; they may come from a transplant donor.

This clonotype was found a few times. The CDR3: CASSNYRDRGNSPLHF. CDR3 coding DNA: TGTGCCAGCAGCAATTACCGGGACAGGGGTAATTCACCCCTCCACTTT. The chain combines TRBV7-8 with TRBJ1-6; 10 nucleotides agree with TRBD1. The V and J ends lost 5 bases and 6 bases, in that order; junction bases with no gene match: 7. Per the germline V gene, CDR1 is SGHVS and CDR2 is FQNEAQ. This CDR3 is built from 16 residues.

V usage is TRBV15 and J usage is TRBJ1-1; maybe TRBD1 (5 bases). The CDR3 runs 14 residues. Per germline, CDR1 LNHNV and CDR2 YYDKDF (reference sequence). Trimming removed 3 bases from V and 6 bases from J, with 14 bases in between. CDR3 loop: CATSSSGFFAEAFF. DNA of the CDR3: TGTGCCACCAGCAGTTCAGGGTTTTTCGCTGAAGCTTTCTTT.

The chain couples TRBV20-1 to TRBJ1-2, with TRBD1 as a possible D gene (5 bases). This CDR3 is built from 13 residues. Trimming pared 2 bases from V and 2 bases from J, leaving 9 bases between. Germline V lookup: CDR1 DFQATT, CDR2 SNEGSKA (reference sequence). CDR3 coding DNA: TGCAGTGCTAGACGCAGGGAAAACTATGGCTACACCTTC. It is translated as CSARRRENYGYTF.

This rearrangement joins TRBV27 to TRBJ1-5; D uncertain. Germline values: CDR1 MNHEY, CDR2 SMNVEV (reference sequence). Between the trimmed V and J ends, which lost 5 bases and 5 bases, there was a span of 10 bases. This CDR3 spans 13 amino acids. Here the CDR3 DNA reads TGTGCCAGCAGTCTCGGGTCAGATCAGCCCCAGCATTTT. Encoded protein: CASSLGSDQPQHF.

This clonotype was counted only a few times. This chain uses TRBV4-1 with TRBJ1-1; unclear D gene. With 1 base removed from V and 2 bases from J, the gap between germline ends came to 14 bases. CDR1 and CDR2 (germline): MGHRA, YSYEKL. The CDR3 sequence is 16 residues long. The CDR3 DNA follows: TGCGCCAGCAGCCAAGGTGCTTTCGGACCCAACACTGAAGCTTTCTTT. Protein product: CASSQGAFGPNTEAFF.

The chain employs TRBV9 and TRBJ1-2; the D is unclear. The CDR3 extends over 15 amino acids. V gave up 2 bases and J gave up 11 bases, with 22 bases separating them. CDR1 is SGDLS and CDR2 is YYNGEE in the germline V gene. The CDR3: CASSVEPGGNIGYTF. The CDR3 DNA follows: TGTGCCAGCAGCGTGGAGCCGGGAGGGAATATCGGGTACACCTTC. The full variable domain, completed using reference TRBV9 and TRBJ1-2, is DSGVTQTPKHLITATGQRVTLRCSPRSGDLSVYWYQQSLDQGLQFLIQYYNGEERAKGNILERFSAQQFPDLHSELNLSSLELGDSALYFCASSVEPGGNIGYTFGSGTRLTVV.

This chain links TRBV5-1 with TRBJ2-3; 7 bases align to TRBD2. The V segment lost 5 bases and the J segment 2 bases; nucleotides outside the gene matches: 5. The length of the CDR3 is 14 residues. Germline assignment: CDR1 SGHRS and CDR2 YFSETQ. The CDR3 nucleotides read TGCGCCAGCAGTACGGGACTAAACACAGATACGCAGTATTTT. It codes for CASSTGLNTDTQYF.

This clonotype was detected a few times. This rearrangement joins TRBV12-3 or TRBV12-4 to TRBJ1-6; tentatively, D is TRBD1 (5 bases). This CDR3 is built from 17 residues. V lost 3 bases to trimming and J lost 6 bases, with 18 bases between them. DNA for the CDR3: TGTGCCAGCAGTTTCGGGGTTAGGACACCAAGTAATTCACCCCTCCACTTT. Translation gives CASSFGVRTPSNSPLHF.

V is TRBV28 and J is TRBJ1-2; D gene uncertain. The length of the CDR3 is 14 residues. Trimming shortened V by 0 bases and J by 7 bases, and 12 bases separated the two germline ends. Germline CDR1 is MDHEN and CDR2 is SYDVKM. This CDR3 is CASSLWDRPTGYTF. CDR3 DNA: TGTGCCAGCAGTTTATGGGACCGGCCCACTGGCTACACCTTC.

The J gene is TRBJ1-5, the V gene TRBV3-1; no definite D call. The CDR3 runs 15 residues. The germline V and J ends were trimmed by 1 base and 3 bases, with 10 bases remaining between them. Germline lookup yields CDR1 LGHDT and CDR2 YNNKEL (reference sequence). In nucleotides, the CDR3 is TGTGCCAGCAGCCAAGGATCCGGGCCCAATCAGCCCCAGCATTTT. This sequence encodes CASSQGSGPNQPQHF.

This CDR3 reads CSARDGTEVGEQYF. CDR3 DNA sequence: TGCAGTGCTAGAGACGGGACAGAGGTGGGCGAGCAGTACTTC. This chain links TRBV20-1 with TRBJ2-7, with TRBD1 matching over 7 bases. Germline CDR1 DFQATT, CDR2 SNEGSKA (reference sequence). The ends lost 0 bases at V and 6 bases at J; junction bases unmatched: 8. CDR3 length: 14 residues.

The table lists this clonotype with a few counts. Written as DNA, the CDR3 is TGTGCCAGCAGTGAAATTCTCTCGAGCTCCTACAATGAGCAGTTCTTC. Its protein product is CASSEILSSSYNEQFF. The J gene is TRBJ2-1, the V gene TRBV6-1; D is unclear. Germline values: CDR1 MNHNS, CDR2 SASEGT. Trimming took off 2 bases at V and 0 bases at J, with 11 bases between the two ends. This CDR3 is 16 amino acids long.

This clonotype has just a few counts. The chain recombines TRBV28 with TRBJ1-3, with 7 bases fitting TRBD1. J was trimmed by 6 bases and V by 10 bases; bases with no gene match: 9. Germline V CDR1 and CDR2: MDHEN, SYDVKM. This CDR3 has 13 amino acids. CDR3 DNA: TGTGCCACCTCGACAGGGAGGGAAAACACCATATATTTT. It is translated as CATSTGRENTIYF.

The chain carries TRBV12-3 or TRBV12-4 and TRBJ2-7; possible D gene TRBD2, 6 bases. This CDR3 contains 14 residues. The V end was cut by 8 bases, the J end by 2 bases, with 16 bases between. The CDR3 is CASGGGWGTYEQYF. As DNA, the CDR3 is TGTGCCAGCGGCGGAGGGTGGGGGACCTACGAGCAGTACTTC.